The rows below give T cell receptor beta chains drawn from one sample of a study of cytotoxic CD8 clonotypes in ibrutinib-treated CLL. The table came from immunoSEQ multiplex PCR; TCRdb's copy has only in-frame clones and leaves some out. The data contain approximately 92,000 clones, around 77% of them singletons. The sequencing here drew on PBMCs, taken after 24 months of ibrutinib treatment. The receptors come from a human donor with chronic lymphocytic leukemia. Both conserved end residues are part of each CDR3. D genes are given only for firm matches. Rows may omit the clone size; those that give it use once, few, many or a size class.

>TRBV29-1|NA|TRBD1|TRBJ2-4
TGCAGCGTTGGGGGCCGGGACAGGGGATCGGGAGCCAAAAACATTCAGTACTTC
CSVGGRDRGSGAKNIQYF
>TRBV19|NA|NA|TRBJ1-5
TGTGCCAGTCACTCCAGGGGCGACAGCAATCAGCCCCAGCATTTT
CASHSRGDSNQPQHF
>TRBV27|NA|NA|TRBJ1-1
TGTGCCAGCAGTTTAAGGGGCCGGGAGGGTGAAGCTTTCTTT
CASSLRGREGEAFF
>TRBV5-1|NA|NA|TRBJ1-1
TGCGCCAGCAGCTTGTTCGGGAACACTGAAGCTTTCTTT
CASSLFGNTEAFF
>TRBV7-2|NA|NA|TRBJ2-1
TGTGCCAGCAGCTTAGCGCGGTACAATGAGCAGTTCTTC
CASSLARYNEQFF
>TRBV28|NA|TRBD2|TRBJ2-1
TGTGCCACCGGGACTAGCGGGAAGAATGAGCAGTTCTTC
CATGTSGKNEQFF
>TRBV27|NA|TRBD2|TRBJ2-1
TGTGCCAGCAGGGGCGGGGCGGGGGGGTACAATGAGCAGTTCTTC
CASRGGAGGYNEQFF
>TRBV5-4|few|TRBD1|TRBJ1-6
TGTGCCAGCAGCACGACAGGGTCCTCACCCCTCCACTTT
CASSTTGSSPLHF
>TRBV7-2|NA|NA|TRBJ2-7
TGTGCCAGCAGCTTAGGGGGTGAGGGGGCCGGGAGGAGGCAGTACTTC
CASSLGGEGAGRRQYF
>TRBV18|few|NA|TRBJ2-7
TGTGCCAGCTCACCTCTCGGGGGAGCTCCCTACGAGCAGTACTTC
CASSPLGGAPYEQYF
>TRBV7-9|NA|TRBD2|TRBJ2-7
TGTGCCAGCAGCTTAATTACGGGAGGGGCCCTCTACGAGCAGTACTTC
CASSLITGGALYEQYF
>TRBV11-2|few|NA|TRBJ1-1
TGTGCCAGCAGTCTAACAAGGGGACAAATGAACACTGAAGCTTTCTTT
CASSLTRGQMNTEAFF
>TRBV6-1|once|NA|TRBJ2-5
TGTGCCAGCAGTGAAGGGACAGAAGAGACCCAGTACTTC
CASSEGTEETQYF
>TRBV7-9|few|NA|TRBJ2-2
TGTGCCAGCAGCTCTCTGCGGGGACAAGGGAACACCGGGGAGCTGTTTTTT
CASSSLRGQGNTGELFF